A selection of T cell receptor beta chains follows, all from one sample in a study of blood T cell repertoires in COVID-19. Clones were read by immunoSEQ multiplex PCR, and TCRdb kept only the in-frame ones, dropping some. In the table there are 250,000 to 350,000 clones, 90% of which are singletons. Sequenced: peripheral blood. These receptors were collected from a woman aged 25 to 39 with COVID-19, enrolled during active disease. Both conserved end residues are part of each CDR3. A D gene is named only where the DNA matches it firmly. A clone size is listed for some rows: how often the clone was seen (once, few, many), or a class if it is expanded.

. 11 TRBJ2-1 TRBV7-2 . CASSLFNEQFF TGTGCCAGCAGCCTGTTCAATGAGCAGTTCTTC
TRBD1 13 TRBJ1-2 TRBV2 few CASSQGQGEGYTF TGTGCCAGCAGTCAAGGACAGGGTGAAGGCTACACCTTC
. 12 TRBJ2-4 TRBV21-1 once CASSKRTGIQYF TGTGCCAGCAGCAAAAGGACGGGAATTCAGTACTTC
. 15 TRBJ2-7 TRBV6-5 once CASSYLAGNSYEQYF TGTGCCAGCAGTTACTTGGCAGGGAACTCCTACGAGCAGTACTTC
TRBD1 16 TRBJ2-7 TRBV4-1 . CASSQGPGTGLYEQYF TGCGCCAGCAGCCAAGGCCCCGGGACAGGACTCTACGAGCAGTACTTC
TRBD1 14 TRBJ2-7 TRBV19 . CASSEGQGAYEQYF TGTGCCAGTAGTGAGGGACAGGGGGCCTACGAGCAGTACTTC
. 13 TRBJ2-4 TRBV11-2 . CASSLDRVAIQYF TGTGCCAGCAGCTTAGACAGGGTCGCCATTCAGTACTTC
TRBD1 16 TRBJ1-1 TRBV2 once CASSEAVPRDRAPAFF TGTGCCAGCAGTGAAGCGGTCCCCCGGGACAGGGCCCCAGCTTTCTTT
. 13 TRBJ1-5 TRBV3-1/TRBV3-2 few CASSARANQPQHF TGTGCCAGCAGCGCCAGGGCGAATCAGCCCCAGCATTTT
. 14 TRBJ2-2 TRBV7-6 . CASSSRQATGELFF TGTGCCAGCAGCTCGAGACAGGCCACCGGGGAGCTGTTTTTT
. 14 TRBJ1-1 TRBV3-1/TRBV3-2 once CASSHQGMNTEAFF TGTGCCAGCAGCCATCAGGGCATGAACACTGAAGCTTTCTTT
. 13 TRBJ2-3 TRBV6-5 . CASFKQYTDTQYF TGTGCCAGCTTCAAACAGTACACAGATACGCAGTATTTT
. 17 TRBJ2-1 TRBV6-1 . CASSASRQVSSYNEQFF TGTGCCAGCAGTGCAAGCCGACAGGTTAGCTCCTACAATGAGCAGTTCTTC
. 16 TRBJ2-1 TRBV11-1 . CASSLNTARTYNEQFF TGTGCCAGCAGCTTAAACACAGCCCGAACCTACAATGAGCAGTTCTTC
TRBD1 15 TRBJ2-7 TRBV7-2 . CASRQGTGGRREQYF TGTGCCAGCAGGCAAGGGACAGGGGGTAGGCGCGAGCAGTACTTC
. 14 TRBJ1-4 TRBV7-9 many CASSLETGNEKLFF TGTGCCAGCAGCTTAGAGACGGGTAATGAAAAACTGTTTTTT
TRBD1 12 TRBJ1-1 TRBV19 . CASAPGTGEAFF TGTGCCAGCGCCCCCGGGACAGGGGAAGCTTTCTTT
TRBD1 15 TRBJ1-4 TRBV11-2 once CASSLLGTGGEKLFF TGTGCCAGCAGCTTACTAGGGACAGGGGGTGAAAAACTGTTTTTT
. 13 TRBJ1-1 TRBV2 . CASSDPLNTEAFF TGTGCCAGCAGTGACCCTTTGAACACTGAAGCTTTCTTT
TRBD2 16 TRBJ2-3 TRBV9 . CASSPWTSRSTDTQYF TGTGCCAGCAGCCCCTGGACTAGCCGGAGCACAGATACGCAGTATTTT
. 15 TRBJ1-4 TRBV2 . CASSDSTEDNEKLFF TGTGCCAGCAGCGACTCGACGGAAGATAATGAAAAACTGTTTTTT
TRBD2 14 TRBJ2-7 TRBV6-1 . CASSDILAGAEQYF TGTGCCAGCAGTGACATCCTAGCGGGAGCCGAGCAGTACTTC
. 12 TRBJ1-1 TRBV25-1 . CATTGINTEAFF TGTGCCACCACAGGGATAAACACTGAAGCTTTCTTT
TRBD2 16 TRBJ2-5 TRBV5-5 . CASSLGTGLAGETQYF TGTGCCAGCAGCTTGGGGACAGGACTAGCGGGAGAGACCCAGTACTTC
. 15 TRBJ2-1 TRBV6-5 . CASIAAAPSYNEQFF TGTGCCAGCATTGCCGCGGCCCCCTCCTACAATGAGCAGTTCTTC
TRBD1 15 TRBJ1-5 TRBV6-5 . CASDSDRGGDQPQHF TGTGCCAGCGACTCGGACAGGGGGGGCGATCAGCCCCAGCATTTT
TRBD1 16 TRBJ1-2 TRBV6-1 . CASSEYDRATNYGYTF TGTGCCAGCAGTGAATATGACAGGGCAACAAACTATGGCTACACCTTC
TRBD2 15 TRBJ2-3 TRBV18 . CASSPPGGLVDTQYF TGTGCCAGCTCACCTCCGGGGGGACTCGTAGATACGCAGTATTTT
. 15 TRBJ1-2 TRBV15 . CATSRAGTGRGGYTF TGTGCCACCAGCAGAGCGGGCACAGGGAGGGGTGGCTACACCTTC
. 15 TRBJ2-5 TRBV3-1/TRBV3-2 . CASSHSPGEGETQYF TGTGCCAGCAGCCATTCCCCAGGGGAGGGTGAGACCCAGTACTTC
. 14 TRBJ2-7 TRBV4-1 once CASSQRQVSYEQYF TGCGCCAGCAGCCAAAGACAGGTCTCCTACGAGCAGTACTTC
TRBD1 16 TRBJ2-1 TRBV2 . CASSEGRTGASGEQFF TGTGCCAGCAGTGAAGGCAGGACAGGGGCCTCAGGTGAGCAGTTCTTC
. 13 TRBJ1-1 TRBV4-1 . CASSQGDQGKAFF TGCGCCAGCAGCCAAGGGGATCAGGGAAAAGCTTTCTTT
. 16 TRBJ2-5 TRBV5-6 . CASSSRLRSYQETQYF TGTGCCAGCAGCTCCAGACTAAGATCGTACCAAGAGACCCAGTACTTC
. 13 TRBJ2-3 TRBV2 . CASMGTSTDTQYF TGTGCCAGCATGGGGACTAGCACAGATACGCAGTATTTT
. 14 TRBJ2-7 TRBV9 . CASSAHRAGGEQYF TGTGCCAGCAGCGCTCACAGGGCGGGCGGGGAGCAGTACTTC
TRBD2 17 TRBJ2-1 TRBV9 once CASSPPGGGAYRNEQFF TGTGCCAGCAGCCCTCCGGGGGGGGGTGCGTATCGGAATGAGCAGTTCTTC
. 14 TRBJ2-7 TRBV28 . CASSLGGSGSEQYF TGTGCCAGCAGTTTAGGCGGCTCCGGGTCCGAGCAGTACTTC
TRBD1 15 TRBJ1-2 TRBV5-6 . CASSRRDRGTNGYTF TGTGCCAGCAGCCGCCGGGACAGGGGAACCAATGGCTACACCTTC